This TCR beta chain is from a study of cytomegalovirus exposure and HLA in healthy donors. General observations from the study: Prior analysis indicated that the majority of TCR beta V segments exhibited productivity approximately 90% or approximately 30% of the time. It was approximately 150 TCR beta chains that were listed as cytomegalovirus-associated. Analysis was performed later, and it showed HLA-associated TCR beta chains to be more clonally expanded than equally common others.

About this clone: Its antigen is unidentified.

The PCR had 60 Vbeta and 13 Jbeta primers. The repertoire was sequenced with immunoSEQ multiplex PCR; TCRdb's copy has only in-frame clones and lacks some. There are 95,000 to 100,000 clones in the sample; about 74% occur only once, and approximately 8% lies in the top ten. The length of the CDR3 is 13 residues. Germline assignment: CDR1 MNHEY and CDR2 SVGAGI. Trimming removed 5 bases from V and 5 bases from J; junction bases left unmatched: 3. The sequenced sample was PBMCs. The V call is TRBV6-5, the J call TRBJ1-5; 7 positions agree with TRBD1. This TCR derives from a female donor in good health and CMV-seronegative. The DNA of the CDR3 is TGTGCCAGCAGTCAAACAGGGGATCAGCCCCAGCATTTT. It encodes CASSQTGDQPQHF.